One and the same sample provided the 19 T cell receptor beta chains below, sequenced in a study of T cell responses to AZD1222 COVID-19 vaccine. Generated by immunoSEQ multiplex PCR, the TCRdb table keeps only in-frame clones and is missing some. This table has about 140,000 clones, around nine tenths appearing once. The sequencing here drew on peripheral blood, taken on day 0 of AZD1222 vaccination. The receptors derive from an adult in good health.

V usage is TRBV9 and J usage is TRBJ2-1, with a tentative D call TRBD1 (5 bases). In germline, CDR1 is SGDLS, CDR2 YYNGEE. Trimming left V 0 bases short and J 0 bases short, with 13 bases between. This CDR3 comprises 17 residues. CDR3 region: CASSVAWGSTSYNEQFF. For the CDR3, the DNA is TGTGCCAGCAGCGTAGCTTGGGGCAGTACCTCCTACAATGAGCAGTTCTTC.

The gene calls are TRBV7-3 and TRBJ2-1, with 12 positions matching TRBD2. The CDR3 spans 18 residues. Germline V gives CDR1 SGHTA, CDR2 FQGTGA. V lost 4 bases, J lost 4 bases, and 11 bases stayed unmatched. The CDR3 DNA reads TGTGCCAGCAGCTCCTCGGGACTAGCGGGCGGACTATACAATGAGCAGTTCTTC. It is translated as CASSSSGLAGGLYNEQFF.

This clone was recorded only once. The gene calls are TRBV11-3 and TRBJ1-1, with TRBD1 matching 10 bases. The CDR3 runs to 16 residues. V lost 3 bases to trimming and J lost 2 bases; unmatched junction nucleotides: 6. Per germline, CDR1 SGHNT and CDR2 YENEEA. Here the CDR3 DNA reads TGTGCCAGCAGCTTCCGGGACAGGGGCCTAAACACTGAAGCTTTCTTT. This codes for CASSFRDRGLNTEAFF.

This chain connects TRBV30 to TRBJ2-4; D tentatively reads TRBD1 or TRBD2 (5 bases each). V was trimmed by 2 bases and J by 7 bases, leaving 21 bases between them. This CDR3 spans 16 amino acids. Germline loops: CDR1 GTSNPN, CDR2 SVGIG (reference sequence). The CDR3 DNA reads as TGTGCCTGGAGTCATGCCGGGGCAGGCAAAAGGAACATTCAGTACTTC. Translation: CAWSHAGAGKRNIQYF. Combining the CDR3 with reference TRBV30 and TRBJ2-4 gives the whole variable domain SQTIHQWPATLVQPVGSPLSLECTVEGTSNPNLYWYRQAAGRGLQLLFYSVGIGQISSEVPQNLSASRPQDRQFILSSKKLLLSDSGFYLCAWSHAGAGKRNIQYFGAGTRLSVL.

Only a few counts were recorded for this clone. This chain connects TRBV7-2 to TRBJ2-1; D possibly corresponds to TRBD2 (7 bases). CDR1 SGHTA and CDR2 FQGNSA come from the germline V gene. The CDR3 is 15 amino acids. Trimming pared 4 bases from V and 7 bases from J, leaving 17 bases between. The CDR3 DNA reads TGTGCCAGCAGCTCCTTAGGGGGGAGGGGTAATGAGCAGTTCTTC. Translated: CASSSLGGRGNEQFF.

This clone came up a few times. This chain uses TRBV7-6 with TRBJ1-6; a weak D match, TRBD1 (6 bases). This CDR3 has 13 residues. V lost 6 bases and J 7 bases, leaving 10 bases between the germline ends. The germline V gene has CDR1 SGHVS and CDR2 FNYEAQ. Here the CDR3 DNA reads TGTGCCAGCAGTTCTACAGGGAATTCACCCCTCCACTTT. Its translation is CASSSTGNSPLHF.

In its sample, this clone was seen a few times. This sequence joins TRBV2 and TRBJ1-2; the D gene is possibly TRBD1 (6 bases). CDR1 and CDR2 (germline): SNHLY, FYNNEI. V dropped 7 bases and J dropped 5 bases, with 11 bases sitting between them. The CDR3 consists of 12 residues. CDR3 sequence reads: CASTAQGYGYTF. In DNA form, the CDR3 reads TGTGCCAGCACCGCCCAGGGGTATGGCTACACCTTC.

This sequence joins TRBV5-1 and TRBJ1-2, with D maybe TRBD1 (6 bases). Germline V CDR1 and CDR2: SGHRS, YFSETQ. CDR3 size: 15 residues. The V end lost 0 bases, the J end lost 5 bases, and 14 bases lay between the germline ends. The CDR3 region has the DNA TGCGCCAGCAGCTTGGCCTGGGTCGGACAGTATGGCTACACCTTC. Residues: CASSLAWVGQYGYTF.

The chain combines TRBV2 with TRBJ1-5, with D uncertain. V lost 4 bases and J 0 bases, leaving 10 bases between the germline ends. This CDR3 has 15 residues. Germline V gene sequence: CDR1 SNHLY, CDR2 FYNNEI. The CDR3, as DNA: TGTGCCAGCAGTGCCCAGCAATATAGCAATCAGCCCCAGCATTTT. Its protein product is CASSAQQYSNQPQHF.

The chain is built from TRBV30 and TRBJ1-2; no reliable D call. CDR1 and CDR2 from the germline V gene are GTSNPN and SVGIG (reference sequence). Deletions cut 0 bases from V and 4 bases from J, with 6 bases between. The CDR3 runs 12 residues. DNA of the CDR3: TGTGCCTGGAGTGTAAATAGCTATGGCTACACCTTC. The encoded protein is CAWSVNSYGYTF. The complete variable domain, with remaining parts taken from reference TRBV30 and TRBJ1-2, reads SQTIHQWPATLVQPVGSPLSLECTVEGTSNPNLYWYRQAAGRGLQLLFYSVGIGQISSEVPQNLSASRPQDRQFILSSKKLLLSDSGFYLCAWSVNSYGYTFGSGTRLTVV.

V and J are TRBV6-5 and TRBJ1-6; 11 bases are shared with TRBD1. V trimming: 4 bases; J trimming: 9 bases; junction bases outside the gene matches: 8. This CDR3 region has 16 residues. CDR1 is MNHEY, CDR2 SVGAGI, per germline. The DNA for the CDR3 is TGTGCCAGCAGTTGGGGACCGGACAGGGGGCTTTCACCCCTCCACTTT. This sequence encodes CASSWGPDRGLSPLHF.

This rearrangement joins TRBV7-9 to TRBJ1-5, with 7 bases that match TRBD1. The V gene's germline CDR1 is SEHNR and CDR2 FQNEAQ (reference sequence). Unmatched junction bases numbered 7, after V lost 5 bases and J lost 6 bases. There are 14 residues in the CDR3. The CDR3 here is CASSDTGVGQPQHF. In DNA form, the CDR3 reads TGTGCCAGCAGCGACACAGGGGTAGGTCAGCCCCAGCATTTT.

The V gene is TRBV28, the J gene TRBJ2-1; D possibly corresponds to TRBD1 (6 bases). The V end lost 7 bases, the J end lost 4 bases, and 17 bases lay between the germline ends. The CDR3 covers 15 residues. CDR1 and CDR2 from the germline V gene are MDHEN and SYDVKM. The CDR3 nucleotides read TGTGCCAGCAATCCCCAGGGGTTCGGTTACAATGAGCAGTTCTTC. Translating it yields CASNPQGFGYNEQFF.

V gene TRBV5-4 combines with J gene TRBJ1-2, with a weak D call TRBD1 (6 bases). Per germline, CDR1 SGHNT and CDR2 YYREEE (reference sequence). The CDR3 extends over 15 amino acids. The V gene lost 1 base and the J gene lost 2 bases, with 12 bases spanning the gap. CDR3 protein: CASSLRGGRNYGYTF. Written as DNA, the CDR3 is TGTGCCAGCAGCTTGAGGGGGGGACGGAACTATGGCTACACCTTC. Supplemented by reference TRBV5-4 and TRBJ1-2, the full variable domain reads ETGVTQSPTHLIKTRGQQVTLRCSSQSGHNTVSWYQQALGQGPQFIFQYYREEENGRGNFPPRFSGLQFPNYSSELNVNALELDDSALYLCASSLRGGRNYGYTFGSGTRLTVV.

CDR3 sequence: CASSLGTSGRPNTGELFF. CDR3 DNA: TGCGCCAGCAGCCTAGGGACTAGCGGGAGGCCGAACACCGGGGAGCTGTTTTTT. J is TRBJ2-2 and V is TRBV4-3, with 15 bases lining up with TRBD2. Germline V gene sequence: CDR1 LGHNA, CDR2 YSLEER. This CDR3 is built from 18 residues. Trimming took 4 bases from V and 0 from J; bases not matched to a gene: 3.

The CDR3 here is CASRGGNQPQHF. The CDR3 DNA reads as TGTGCCAGCCGGGGGGGCAATCAGCCCCAGCATTTT. The chain employs TRBV12-3 or TRBV12-4 and TRBJ1-5; D possibly corresponds to TRBD1 (5 bases). The CDR3 runs 12 residues. V was clipped by 8 bases and J by 2 bases, with 7 bases between them.

In its sample, this clone was seen once. J is TRBJ1-6 and V is TRBV19, with D tentatively TRBD1 (6 bases). The CDR3 loop spans 16 amino acids. V shed 7 bases and J shed 0 bases, with 13 bases lying between them. The germline gives CDR1 LNHDA, CDR2 SQIVND (reference sequence). CDR3 region: CASTQTGSSYNSPLHF. The CDR3, as DNA: TGTGCCAGTACCCAGACAGGCAGCTCCTATAATTCACCCCTCCACTTT. The variable domain in full, with the rest retrieved from reference TRBV19 and TRBJ1-6, is DGGITQSPKYLFRKEGQNVTLSCEQNLNHDAMYWYRQDPGQGLRLIYYSQIVNDFQKGDIAEGYSVSREKKESFPLTVTSAQKNPTAFYLCASTQTGSSYNSPLHFGNGTRLTVT.

The rearrangement uses TRBV7-7 and TRBJ1-5, with D possibly being TRBD1 (5 bases). The CDR3 runs to 15 residues. The germline V gene has CDR1 SSHAT and CDR2 FNYEAQ (reference sequence). V gave up 2 bases and J gave up 2 bases, with 10 bases separating them. The CDR3 region is CASSLSGDGNQPQHF. Here the CDR3 DNA reads TGTGCCAGCAGCTTATCCGGGGACGGCAATCAGCCCCAGCATTTT.

This chain joins TRBV27 and TRBJ2-7; D gene ambiguous. Trimming left V 5 bases short and J 6 bases short, with 20 bases between. The germline CDR1 and CDR2 sequences are MNHEY and SMNVEV (reference sequence). The length of the CDR3 is 15 residues. The CDR3, as DNA: TGTGCCAGCAGTCCAACCCAGACAACTCTACGCGAGCAGTACTTC. Residues: CASSPTQTTLREQYF.